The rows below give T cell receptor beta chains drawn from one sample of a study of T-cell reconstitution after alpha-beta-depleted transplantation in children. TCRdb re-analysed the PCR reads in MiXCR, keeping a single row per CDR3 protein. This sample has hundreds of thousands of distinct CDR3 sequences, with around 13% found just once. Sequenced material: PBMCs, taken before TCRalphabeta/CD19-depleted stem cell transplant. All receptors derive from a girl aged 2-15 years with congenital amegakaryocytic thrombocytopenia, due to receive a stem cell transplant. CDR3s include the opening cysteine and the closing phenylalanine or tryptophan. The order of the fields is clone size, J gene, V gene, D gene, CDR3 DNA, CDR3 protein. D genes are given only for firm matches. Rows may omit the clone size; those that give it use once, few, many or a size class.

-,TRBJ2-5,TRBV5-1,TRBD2,TGCGCCAGCAGCATAATCCGGACTAGCGGGAGGGAAGAGACCCAGTACTTC,CASSIIRTSGREETQYF
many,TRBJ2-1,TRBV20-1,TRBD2,TGCAGTGGGAGCGGGAGGTACAATGAGCAGTTCTTC,CSGSGRYNEQFF
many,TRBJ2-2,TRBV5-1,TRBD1,TGCGCCAGAGCCGGGACAGGGAGCACCGGGGAGCTGTTTTTT,CARAGTGSTGELFF
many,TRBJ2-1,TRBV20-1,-,TGCAGTGCTAAGAAGTCCTACAATGAGCAGTTCTTC,CSAKKSYNEQFF
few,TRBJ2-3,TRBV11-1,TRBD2,TGTGCCAGCAGCTTAAGCCGGGGCGGGAGGTTATTCACAGATACGCAGTATTTT,CASSLSRGGRLFTDTQYF
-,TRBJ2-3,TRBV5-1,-,TGCGCCAGCAGCTTGGAGGGGCCCCTGGATACGCAGTATTTT,CASSLEGPLDTQYF
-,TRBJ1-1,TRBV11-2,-,TGTGCCAGCAGCCCCACCAGGAACCAGCCCCTAATGAACACTGAAGCTTTCTTT,CASSPTRNQPLMNTEAFF
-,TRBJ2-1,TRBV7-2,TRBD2,TGTGCCAGCAGCTTCCGGCCGCTAGCGGGAGTGAAGTCCTACAATGAGCAGTTCTTC,CASSFRPLAGVKSYNEQFF
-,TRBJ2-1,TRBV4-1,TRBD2,TGCGCCAGCAGCCAAGAGGGGCTAGCGGGAAAGTTCTTC,CASSQEGLAGKFF
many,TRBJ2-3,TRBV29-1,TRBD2,TGCAGCGTCCTAGCGGGCACAGATACGCAGTATTTT,CSVLAGTDTQYF
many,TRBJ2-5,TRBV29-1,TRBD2,TGCAGCGTTGCGACTACTAGCGGGAGTACGGAGACCCAGTACTTC,CSVATTSGSTETQYF
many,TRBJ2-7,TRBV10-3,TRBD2,TGTGCCATCAGTGACTCAGCCTCTAGCGGGAGCTCCTACGAGCAGTACTTC,CAISDSASSGSSYEQYF
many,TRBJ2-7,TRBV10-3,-,TGTGCCATCAGTGAGTCGGTCAGTCCCTACGAGCAGTACTTC,CAISESVSPYEQYF
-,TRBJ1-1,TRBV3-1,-,TGTGCCAGCAGCCCAAGAACATTCATAGTGAACACTGAAGCTTTCTTT,CASSPRTFIVNTEAFF
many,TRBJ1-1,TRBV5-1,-,TGCGCCAGCAGCTTGGCCTCTGCGAGGATTGAAGCTTTCTTT,CASSLASARIEAFF
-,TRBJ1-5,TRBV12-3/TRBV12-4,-,TGTGCCAGCAGTCTAGGACGGATATATCAGCCCCAGCATTTT,CASSLGRIYQPQHF
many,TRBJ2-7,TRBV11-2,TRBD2,TGTGCCAGCAGCTTACGCTCTAGCGGGAGCTACGAGCAGTACTTC,CASSLRSSGSYEQYF
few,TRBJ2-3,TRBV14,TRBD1,TGTGCCAGCAGCCAAGAACGGGACAGGACAGATACGCAGTATTTT,CASSQERDRTDTQYF
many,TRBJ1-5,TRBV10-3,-,TGTGCCATCAGTGAGGGCCAGAGCAATCAGCCCCAGCATTTT,CAISEGQSNQPQHF
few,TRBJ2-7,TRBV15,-,TGTGCCACCAGCAGAGAAAACGGCGAGCAGTACTTC,CATSRENGEQYF
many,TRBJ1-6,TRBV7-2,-,TGTGCCAGCCGGGTACTTAGGAATTCACCCCTCCACTTT,CASRVLRNSPLHF
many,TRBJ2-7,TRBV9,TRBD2,TGTGCCAGCAGCGTAACGACTAGCGGGGAGCAGTACTTC,CASSVTTSGEQYF
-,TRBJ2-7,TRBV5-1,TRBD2,TGCGCCAGCAGCTTGGTGACTAGCGGCCGGGCCTACGAGCAGTACTTC,CASSLVTSGRAYEQYF
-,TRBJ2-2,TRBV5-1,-,TGCGCCAGCAGCTTGGCCAAGGGGAGTTCGAACACCGGGGAGCTGTTTTTT,CASSLAKGSSNTGELFF
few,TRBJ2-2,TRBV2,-,TGTGCCAGCAGTGAAGCAGGCGGGTGGGCCGGGGAGCTGTTTTTT,CASSEAGGWAGELFF
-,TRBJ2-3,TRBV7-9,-,TGTGCCAGCAGCTACCGGGGACACGAGTCAGATACGCAGTATTTT,CASSYRGHESDTQYF
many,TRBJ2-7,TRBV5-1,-,TGCGCCAGCAGCTTGGAGGGATATTCCTACGAGCAGTACTTC,CASSLEGYSYEQYF
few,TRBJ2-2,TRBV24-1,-,TGTGCCACCAGTGATTTGCAATATTGGGGGGCAAACACCGGGGAGCTGTTTTTT,CATSDLQYWGANTGELFF
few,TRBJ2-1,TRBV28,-,TGTGCCAGCAGTTTGGGCCTCGGAGGTACTGAGCAGTTCTTC,CASSLGLGGTEQFF
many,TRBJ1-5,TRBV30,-,TGTGCCTGGAGTGATGGAGGGAATCAGCCCCAGCATTTT,CAWSDGGNQPQHF
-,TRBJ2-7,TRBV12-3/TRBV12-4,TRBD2,TGTGCCAGCAGTTCTAGCGGGAGGGCGGGTGAGCAGTACTTC,CASSSSGRAGEQYF
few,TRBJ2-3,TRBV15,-,TGTGCCACCAGCAGAGATTGGATGGGCACAGATACGCAGTATTTT,CATSRDWMGTDTQYF
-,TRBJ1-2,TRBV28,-,TGTGCCAGCTCGCTCAACCGGGATGGCGACACCTTC,CASSLNRDGDTF
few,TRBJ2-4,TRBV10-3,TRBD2,TGTGCCATCAGTGAGTCTACCCTAGCGGAGAATCAGTACTTC,CAISESTLAENQYF
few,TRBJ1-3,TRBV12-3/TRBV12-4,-,TGTGCCAGCAGTCTAGAAGGCAGCGGCTCTGGAAACACCATATATTTT,CASSLEGSGSGNTIYF
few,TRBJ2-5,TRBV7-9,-,TGTGCCAGCAGCTTAGCGCGGGATCCCCAAGAGACCCAGTACTTC,CASSLARDPQETQYF
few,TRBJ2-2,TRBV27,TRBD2,TGTGCCAGCTATGGGGGAAGCGGGAAGAACACCGGGGAGCTGTTTTTT,CASYGGSGKNTGELFF
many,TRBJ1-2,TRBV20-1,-,TGCAGTGCTGGCAGGGGCAACTATGGCTACACCTTC,CSAGRGNYGYTF
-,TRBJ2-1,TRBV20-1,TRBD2,TGCAGTGTACCTTATAGCGGGAGGGCCAACTCAGGTGAGCAGTTCTTC,CSVPYSGRANSGEQFF
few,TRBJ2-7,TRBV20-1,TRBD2,TGCAGTGCCTCCGGGACTAGCGGGAGTCACTACGAGCAGTACTTC,CSASGTSGSHYEQYF
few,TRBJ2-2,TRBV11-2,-,TGTGCCAGCAGCTTAGGTTCCTACTGGGAGGCCGGGGAGCTGTTTTTT,CASSLGSYWEAGELFF
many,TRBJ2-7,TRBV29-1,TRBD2,TGCAGCGTTGAAGATATTAAGGCGGGAGGAGGCGAGCAGTACTTC,CSVEDIKAGGGEQYF
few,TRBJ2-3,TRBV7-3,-,TGTGCCAGCAGCTTAAGCCCCAGCATAAACACAGATACGCAGTATTTT,CASSLSPSINTDTQYF
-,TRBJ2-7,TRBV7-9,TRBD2,TGTGCCAGCAGCGGCCGGGGGGGAAACTACGAGCAGTACTTC,CASSGRGGNYEQYF
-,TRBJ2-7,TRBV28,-,TGTGCCAGCAGTCCCAAACAGGGATGGTCCATTTACGAGCAGTACTTC,CASSPKQGWSIYEQYF
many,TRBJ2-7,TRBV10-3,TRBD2,TGTGCCATCAGTGAAGGGACTAGACCGTACGAGCAGTACTTC,CAISEGTRPYEQYF
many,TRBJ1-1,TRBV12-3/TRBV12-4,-,TGTGCCAGCAGCTTGGGGGAATTGAACACTGAAGCTTTCTTT,CASSLGELNTEAFF
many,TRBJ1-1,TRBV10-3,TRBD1,TGTGCCATCAGAGGGACAGGAGAGAACACTGAAGCTTTCTTT,CAIRGTGENTEAFF
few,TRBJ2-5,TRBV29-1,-,TGCAGCGTAGATGAAGAGACCCAGTACTTC,CSVDEETQYF
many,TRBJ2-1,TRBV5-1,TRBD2,TGCGCCAGCAGCTTGATGCTAGCGGGTAGACATGAGCAGTTCTTC,CASSLMLAGRHEQFF
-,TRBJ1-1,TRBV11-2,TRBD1,TGTGCCAGCAGCTTTGCGGCCGGGACAGACACTGAAGCTTTCTTT,CASSFAAGTDTEAFF
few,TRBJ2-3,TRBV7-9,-,TGTGCCAGCAGCCTGGGGACTGGAGAGACCACAGATACGCAGTATTTT,CASSLGTGETTDTQYF
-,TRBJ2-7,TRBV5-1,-,TGCGCCAGCAGCTTGGTCGGGATTGGGTACGGCTACGAGCAGTACTTC,CASSLVGIGYGYEQYF